The present entry profiles one T cell receptor (beta chain) with its context. No antigen is known for it. No base qualities exist here, and no much larger clone lies one base off it. These data come from a study of T cells in Graves' hyperthyroidism and ophthalmopathy (dated by TCRdb to the late 2010s). For context, the study as a whole: Peripheral blood samples were taken at initial diagnosis, before any treatment was given. TCR V-J signatures able to tell the groups apart were searched for in a discovery cohort of 95 or so patients, of whom around 43 had Graves' ophthalmopathy and 55 to 60 had stable Graves' hyperthyroidism. Prospective prediction of ophthalmopathy was tested in an independent validation cohort consisting of under 20 hyperthyroidism patients and 15 or so patients who later progressed to ophthalmopathy. The roughly 91 discovery patients were randomly divided into training and test sets at a 7:3 ratio. The study also compared thyroid tissue and blood T-cell repertoires from about six Graves' hyperthyroidism patients. After blood sampling, hyperthyroidism patients were treated with methimazole at a starting dose of 30 mg daily, and ophthalmopathy patients were treated with high-dose intravenous methylprednisolone. According to the paper, TCR Vbeta CDR3 sequencing was carried out on approximately 140 peripheral blood samples, which came from 40 to 45 ophthalmopathy, fewer than 80 hyperthyroidism and roughly 17 progressor patients. The paper as a whole reports these results and caveats: A 13 V-J signature model separated ophthalmopathy from stable hyperthyroidism, with around 91% sensitivity and around 84% specificity in cross-validation and 80%/75% in testing. Sample size was not statistically predetermined, and investigators were not blinded to group allocation. In validation, the model predicted progression to ophthalmopathy a median of around 6.5 months before onset, with over 55% sensitivity and roughly 72% specificity. Blood samples also contained most of the expanded thyroid clonotypes (frequency above 0.001), which suggests that blood repertoires may reflect thyroid immune responses.

The CDR3 contains 14 residues, cysteine and phenylalanine counted. The sequence is cut down to CDR3 DNA, 42 bases in frame from base 1. Sequences MNHEY (CDR1) and SMNVEV (CDR2) are obtained from the germline V gene (reference sequence). For this chain, trimming is 2 bases at the V end and 8 bases at the J end, and the number of junction bases without a gene match is 6. The TCR beta CDR3 regions were amplified from RNA transcripts. The first round of RT-PCR for the TCR CDR3 was performed with the HTBI primer set and the Qiagen OneStep RT-PCR kit. The libraries were constructed in a second round of multiplex PCR and then size-selected and purified. Paired-end sequencing of the libraries was performed with 100 bp reads on an Illumina HiSeq2000. The original pipeline was this. Raw data were processed with SOAPnuke, discarding reads with adapters, uncalled bases, mean Phred below 15, or no exact constant-primer or identifier match. COPE v1.2.5 was used to merge the high-quality paired reads, and each unique nucleotide sequence was defined as a clonotype. MiTCR v1.1 was used to align clonotypes to the IMGT TRBV, TRBD and TRBJ reference segments. The analysis included only V-J combinations with a frequency above 0.0001, which together covered more than 98% of the repertoires. The TCS score was defined as the ratio of F50 (clonal expansion) to E x V (chaos), calculated using BLOSUM62-based TCRdist between CDR3 peptides within each V-J. Welch's t-statistics and random forest reduced around 520 V-J features to 13, which were used in a naive Bayes classifier (R e1071). TCRdb ran its own pipeline on the public reads, namely fastp trimming at Q25 and MiXCR clone calling, and kept in-frame beta chains. Under each unique CDR3 protein, matching rows form one entry showing the most common genes and DNA. It is TCRdb's table, rather than the study itself, that gives the V and J calls and clone size. The sample table records a few hundred thousand distinct CDR3 sequences; approximately 17% of these occur just once. The ten largest clones take up 40% to 45% of the sample.

Ophthalmopathy patients had moderately to severely active disease, Clinical Activity Score of at least 3, NOSPECS grade of at least 4, and duration under 3 months. Exclusion was applied to patients with uncontrolled infections, other autoimmune diseases, pregnancy or lactation. Diagnoses were based on clinical symptoms, serum thyroxine and TRAb, thyroid ultrasound and orbital computed tomography. PBMCs were isolated from approximately 10 ml of fresh peripheral blood by Ficoll-Paque density gradient centrifugation. Total RNA was extracted with Trizol reagent, and quality was checked on an Agilent 2100 Bioanalyzer.

What was sequenced was blood. This TCR came from a man between 18 and 35 years old with Graves' ophthalmopathy. The rearrangement combines TRBV27 with TRBJ2-3, and 8 junction bases match TRBD2. This receptor has the CDR3 CASSLGRGGSTQYF. DNA sequence: TGTGCCAGCAGTTTAGGTCGGGGGGGCAGTACGCAGTATTTT.